What follows are 31 T cell receptor gamma chains derived from one specimen sequenced in a study of gamma delta lymphoproliferative disorders and STAT genes. Sequencing used genomic DNA taken from PBMCs of patients and controls. TCRdb called clones from the multiplex PCR reads again using CATT. This table has a few thousand gamma-chain clones, approximately 8% appearing once. Sequenced material: blood. Receptors originate from a human donor in good health.

This clone was detected only a few times. The rearrangement links TRGV4 to TRGJP1. Since TCRdb gives no J gene, matching the DNA to germline was used here to assign it. CDR1 and CDR2 from the germline V gene are EGSTGY and YDSYTSSV. CDR3 size: 12 residues. V was pared by 6 bases and J by 5 bases, with 3 bases of the junction left unmatched. CDR3 coding DNA: TGTGCCACCTGGAAAACTGGTTGGTTCAAGATATTT. It yields the protein CATWKTGWFKIF.

As for this clone: Because the CDR3's place on the DNA is in doubt, the DNA is left out and the CDR3 is given as listed by TCRdb. V gene assignment gives TRGV11, but the J gene was left uncalled. TRGV11 is annotated as an ORF whose role is uncertain. The length of the CDR3 is 15 amino acids, counting both ends. CDR3 amino acids: CTTVPAGLNYYKKLF.

This clone is labeled as medium-sized (0.01 to 0.1%). The DNA is left out, because the CDR3 cannot be placed on it with certainty; the CDR3 is given as TCRdb lists it. Here the CDR3 reads CTTVPAGLGTSKKLF. The J gene has no call, while the V gene is TRGV11. TRGV11 has ORF status, its function being uncertain. The CDR3 sequence runs 15 residues, both termini included.

This clone is labeled medium-sized (0.01 to 0.1%). The chain links TRGV3 to TRGJ1 or TRGJ2. The J gene was missing in TCRdb and was found by matching the end of the DNA to germline. The germline V gene encodes CDR1 VTNTFY and CDR2 YDVSTARD (reference sequence). V shed 0 bases and J 3 bases; nucleotides not matched to a gene: 5. This CDR3 comprises 14 residues. CDR3 DNA sequence: TGTGCCACCTGGGACAGGCACCTTTATTATAAGAAACTCTTT. Its translation is CATWDRHLYYKKLF.

By share of the sample, this clone is medium-sized. The same CDR3 also results from other DNA sequences found in this sample. The gene calls are TRGV4 and TRGJ1 or TRGJ2. TCRdb is silent on the J gene; assignment here came from matching the DNA to germline. This CDR3 has 13 amino acids. Trimming took 1 base from V and 3 from J; bases not matched to a gene: 3. Per the germline V gene, CDR1 is EGSTGY and CDR2 is YDSYTSSV. The CDR3 spells CATWDGPYYKKLF. Here the CDR3 DNA reads TGTGCCACCTGGGATGGCCCTTATTATAAGAAACTCTTT.

In this sample, this clone is medium-sized. The chain recombines TRGV10 with TRGJ1 or TRGJ2. Since TCRdb gives no J gene, matching the DNA to germline was used here to assign it. TRGV10 is flagged as an ORF with uncertain function. CDR3 length equals 15 residues. J was trimmed by 4 bases and V by 8 bases; bases with no gene match: 15. The CDR3 reads CAAWDSPEGYYKKLF. CDR3 bases: TGTGCTGCGTGGGATTCCCCCGAGGGCTATTATAAGAAACTCTTT.

By share of the sample, this clone is medium-sized. V gene TRGV8 combines with J gene TRGJP2. Here the J gene came from matching the DNA to germline, since TCRdb omits it. The CDR3 loop spans 16 amino acids. Per germline, CDR1 VENAVY and CDR2 YDSYNSRV. Losses at the gene ends were 5 bases for V and 2 bases for J; bases not matched to a gene: 11. CDR3 coding DNA: TGTGCCACCTGGGTCCCGGAGGGGAGTAGTGATTGGATCAAGACGTTT. Protein product: CATWVPEGSSDWIKTF.

The table lists this clone with many counts. V gene TRGV4 combines with J gene TRGJ1 or TRGJ2. No J segment appears in TCRdb, so it was assigned here by matching the sequence to germline. V lost 6 bases to trimming and J lost 3 bases; unmatched junction nucleotides: 5. Looked up from germline, CDR1 is EGSTGY and CDR2 is YDSYTSSV. CDR3 length: 12 amino acids. The chain's CDR3 is CATWIPYYKKLF. In nucleotides, the CDR3 is TGTGCCACCTGGATACCTTATTATAAGAAACTCTTT.

This clone is medium-sized (0.01 to 0.1%). The chain combines TRGV8 with TRGJ1 or TRGJ2. No J gene is reported in TCRdb; it was inferred here by comparing the DNA with germline. This CDR3 region has 12 residues. J lost 6 bases, V lost 3 bases, and 5 bases had no gene match. Germline loops: CDR1 VENAVY, CDR2 YDSYNSRV. The CDR3 sequence: CATWDLRYKKLF. CDR3 nucleotides: TGTGCCACCTGGGATTTGCGTTATAAGAAACTCTTT.

This clone was seen repeatedly, ten times or more. The rearrangement uses TRGV8 and TRGJ1 or TRGJ2. No J gene is reported in TCRdb; it was inferred here by comparing the DNA with germline. The CDR3 contains 16 residues. Losses at the gene ends were 4 bases for V and 3 bases for J; bases not matched to a gene: 15. In germline, CDR1 is VENAVY, CDR2 YDSYNSRV. CDR3 bases: TGTGCCACCTGGGACATAAGGCCCCTATCTTATTATAAGAAACTCTTT. Encoded protein: CATWDIRPLSYYKKLF.

This clone was counted a few times. This chain links TRGV4 with TRGJ1 or TRGJ2. TCRdb gives no J gene; it was assigned here by matching the DNA to germline. CDR1 EGSTGY and CDR2 YDSYTSSV come from the germline V gene. The CDR3 is 13 residues long. The V segment lost 4 bases and the J segment 0 bases; nucleotides outside the gene matches: 3. In nucleotides, the CDR3 is TGTGCCACCTGGGAAACGAATTATTATAAGAAACTCTTT. Translation gives CATWETNYYKKLF.

This clone is labeled medium-sized. The chain links TRGV2 to TRGJP2. No J gene is reported in TCRdb; it was inferred here by comparing the DNA with germline. This CDR3 contains 17 residues. V gave up 0 bases and J gave up 0 bases; unmatched junction bases: 7. Germline CDR1 and CDR2: EGSNGY and YDSYNSKV. CDR3 nucleotide sequence: TGTGCCACCTGGGACGGGCGATTAAATAGTAGTGATTGGATCAAGACGTTT. Translation: CATWDGRLNSSDWIKTF.

This clone rates as medium-sized. Other DNA sequences in this sample translate to the same CDR3. This chain connects TRGV2 to TRGJP. Here the J gene came from matching the DNA to germline, since TCRdb omits it. This CDR3 has 16 residues. Per germline, CDR1 EGSNGY and CDR2 YDSYNSKV. V was clipped by 1 base and J by 4 bases; unmatched bases: 1. CDR3 sequence: CATWDGQELGKKIKVF. DNA of the CDR3: TGTGCCACCTGGGACGGTCAAGAGTTGGGCAAAAAAATCAAGGTATTT.

V is TRGV11 and J is TRGJP1. TCRdb is silent on the J gene; assignment here came from matching the DNA to germline. TRGV11 is identified as an open reading frame with a role that is uncertain. The CDR3 loop spans 14 amino acids. With 4 bases clipped from V and 1 base from J, the junction kept 0 bases outside the gene matches. The CDR3 region is CACWISTTGWFKIF. CDR3 DNA: TGTGCCTGCTGGATTAGTACCACTGGTTGGTTCAAGATATTT.

This clone was seen a few times. TCRdb's entry gives the protein of a much larger clone, which mismatches this DNA's translation at residue 8, likely from a read error; the protein reported here is translated from the DNA. The J gene is uncalled and the V gene is TRGV10. TRGV10 has ORF status, its function being uncertain. The CDR3 runs to 10 residues. In DNA form, the CDR3 reads TGTGCTGCGTGGGATTATACGACCCTCTTT. Protein product: CAAWDYTTLF.

This clone qualifies as medium-sized. This chain joins TRGV8 and TRGJ1 or TRGJ2. TCRdb carries no J gene annotation; the J gene was assigned here by matching the DNA with germline. CDR3 length: 13 residues. Germline V lookup: CDR1 VENAVY, CDR2 YDSYNSRV. After removal of 3 bases from V and 2 bases from J, the junction contained 4 bases not matched to a gene. Written as DNA, the CDR3 is TGTGCCACCTGGGATCGGTATTATTATAAGAAACTCTTT. Protein sequence: CATWDRYYYKKLF.

In its sample, this clone was seen many times. Other nucleotide sequences from this sample produce the same CDR3. This rearrangement joins TRGV2 to TRGJ1 or TRGJ2. TCRdb gives no J gene; it was assigned here by matching the DNA to germline. Germline lookup yields CDR1 EGSNGY and CDR2 YDSYNSKV. The ends lost 7 bases at V and 1 base at J; junction bases unmatched: 4. This CDR3 has 12 residues. CDR3 protein: CATCPNYYKKLF. As DNA, the CDR3 is TGTGCCACCTGTCCCAATTATTATAAGAAACTCTTT.

The chain joins TRGV3 to TRGJ1 or TRGJ2. Here the J gene came from matching the DNA to germline, since TCRdb omits it. Per the germline V gene, CDR1 is VTNTFY and CDR2 is YDVSTARD (reference sequence). The V segment lost 10 bases and the J segment 4 bases; nucleotides outside the gene matches: 10. The CDR3 is made up of 12 amino acids. This CDR3 reads CATGTWYYKKLF. The CDR3 DNA reads TGTGCCACTGGGACTTGGTATTATAAGAAACTCTTT.

This clone is deemed medium-sized. The V and J genes are TRGV3 and TRGJP2. No J segment appears in TCRdb, so it was assigned here by matching the sequence to germline. V lost 3 bases, J lost 6 bases, and 10 bases stayed unmatched. The length of the CDR3 is 15 residues. Germline CDR1 is VTNTFY and CDR2 is YDVSTARD (reference sequence). The CDR3 DNA follows: TGTGCCACCTGGGACTTGAGGGGTGGTGATTGGATCAAGACGTTT. Amino acid sequence: CATWDLRGGDWIKTF.

By proportion, this clone is medium-sized (0.01 to 0.1%). The sample holds other DNA sequences that translate to the same CDR3. This chain connects TRGV2 to TRGJP2. No J gene was available from TCRdb, and it was assigned here by a germline match of the DNA. CDR1 and CDR2 (germline): EGSNGY, YDSYNSKV. CDR3 length equals 16 residues. The V segment lost 1 base and the J segment 0 bases; nucleotides outside the gene matches: 5. CDR3 nucleotide sequence: TGTGCCACCTGGGACGGCCCCTATAGTAGTGATTGGATCAAGACGTTT. This sequence encodes CATWDGPYSSDWIKTF.

This clone showed up many times. The J gene is TRGJ1 or TRGJ2, the V gene TRGV2. The J gene, not given by TCRdb, was assigned here from a germline match of the nucleotide sequence. Germline V gene data show CDR1 as EGSNGY and CDR2 as YDSYNSKV. This CDR3 region has 15 residues. V shed 0 bases and J 0 bases; nucleotides not matched to a gene: 5. DNA for the CDR3: TGTGCCACCTGGGACGGGCCGACGAATTATTATAAGAAACTCTTT. Its protein is CATWDGPTNYYKKLF.

This chain connects TRGV10 to TRGJP1. Because TCRdb records no J gene, it was assigned here through a match of the DNA to germline. TRGV10 is an ORF, with its function uncertain. With V trimmed by 8 bases and J by 5 bases, 15 bases remained unmatched. The CDR3 is made up of 16 amino acids. In DNA form, the CDR3 reads TGTGCTGCGTGGGATTATCCCCTAAAAACTGGTTGGTTCAAGATATTT. Protein: CAAWDYPLKTGWFKIF.

This clone showed up many times. CDR3 DNA: TGTGCCTTGTGGGAACCCTATAAGAAACTCTTT. This encodes CALWEPYKKLF. The chain uses TRGV9 and TRGJ1 or TRGJ2. Germline matching of the DNA provided the J gene here, since TCRdb leaves it blank. Trimming cost V 4 bases and J 7 bases; bases outside gene matches: 4. Germline V gives CDR1 GITISATS, CDR2 ISYDGTV (reference sequence). This CDR3 comprises 11 residues.

J is TRGJ1 or TRGJ2 and V is TRGV2. TCRdb does not report a J gene; here it was assigned by matching the DNA to germline references. Looked up from germline, CDR1 is EGSNGY and CDR2 is YDSYNSKV. The junction had 22 bases not matched to a gene; V was cut back by 9 bases and J by 2 bases. This CDR3 region has 17 residues. The CDR3, as DNA: TGTGCCACCGAGGAGACGACCAGGTGGCCACATTATTATAAGAAACTCTTT. The encoded protein is CATEETTRWPHYYKKLF.

This clone is categorized as medium-sized (0.01 to 0.1%). The genes are TRGV8 and TRGJ1 or TRGJ2. No J gene is reported in TCRdb; it was inferred here by comparing the DNA with germline. V lost 3 bases, J lost 2 bases, and 4 bases stayed unmatched. The CDR3 spans 13 residues. Germline V gives CDR1 VENAVY, CDR2 YDSYNSRV. This CDR3 reads CATWDLYYYKKLF. The CDR3, as DNA: TGTGCCACCTGGGATTTGTATTATTATAAGAAACTCTTT.

By sample fraction, this clone is medium-sized (0.01 to 0.1%). This chain joins TRGV10 and TRGJP1. The J gene is not listed in TCRdb, so it was assigned here from a DNA match to germline. TRGV10 is an ORF, and what it does is uncertain. After removal of 8 bases from V and 2 bases from J, the junction contained 9 bases not matched to a gene. The CDR3 loop spans 15 amino acids. The CDR3 coding sequence is TGTGCTGCGTGGGATTCACCAACCACTGGTTGGTTCAAGATATTT. Translating gives CAAWDSPTTGWFKIF.

This clone counts as medium-sized (0.01 to 0.1%). Other DNA sequences in the sample encode the same CDR3. The J gene is TRGJ1 or TRGJ2, the V gene TRGV8. The J gene, absent from TCRdb, was called here by matching the DNA to germline. The CDR3 covers 12 residues. Trimming removed 4 bases from V and 4 bases from J; junction bases left unmatched: 4. Germline V lookup: CDR1 VENAVY, CDR2 YDSYNSRV. The CDR3 loop reads CATWEGYYKKLF. CDR3 coding DNA: TGTGCCACCTGGGAGGGGTATTATAAGAAACTCTTT.

Judged by abundance, this clone is medium-sized. V gene TRGV3 combines with J gene TRGJP1. The J gene, not given by TCRdb, was assigned here from a germline match of the nucleotide sequence. Germline V gives CDR1 VTNTFY, CDR2 YDVSTARD (reference sequence). Losses at the gene ends were 0 bases for V and 3 bases for J; bases not matched to a gene: 19. There are 20 residues in the CDR3. In DNA form, the CDR3 reads TGTGCCACCTGGGACAGGCCTAATGGGGGGTTAGGGGCCACTGGTTGGTTCAAGATATTT. Translated: CATWDRPNGGLGATGWFKIF.

This clone showed up many times. The chain couples TRGV8 to TRGJ1 or TRGJ2. No J gene is reported in TCRdb; it was inferred here by comparing the DNA with germline. CDR1 VENAVY and CDR2 YDSYNSRV come from the germline V gene. J gave up 3 bases and V 5 bases, and 1 base lay outside the gene matches. CDR3 length: 11 amino acids. CDR3 loop: CATWGYYKKLF. CDR3 nucleotide sequence: TGTGCCACCTGGGGTTATTATAAGAAACTCTTT.

This clone was seen at least ten times. No call exists for the J gene, whereas the V gene is TRGV9. Germline values: CDR1 GITISATS, CDR2 ISYDGTV (reference sequence). The CDR3 contains 10 residues. As DNA, the CDR3 is TGTGCCTTGTGGGAGCTCAATGAGCTCTTT. It yields the protein CALWELNELF.

This clone was recorded only once. The rearrangement links TRGV2 to TRGJ1 or TRGJ2. The J gene comes from matching the DNA to germline here; TCRdb lacks it. Per the germline V gene, CDR1 is EGSNGY and CDR2 is YDSYNSKV. The J segment lost 0 bases and the V segment lost 6 bases, leaving 14 bases of the junction unmatched. This CDR3 spans 16 amino acids. Here the CDR3 reads CATWTGLRSNYYKKLF. As DNA, the CDR3 is TGTGCCACCTGGACGGGACTTCGTTCGAATTATTATAAGAAACTCTTT.